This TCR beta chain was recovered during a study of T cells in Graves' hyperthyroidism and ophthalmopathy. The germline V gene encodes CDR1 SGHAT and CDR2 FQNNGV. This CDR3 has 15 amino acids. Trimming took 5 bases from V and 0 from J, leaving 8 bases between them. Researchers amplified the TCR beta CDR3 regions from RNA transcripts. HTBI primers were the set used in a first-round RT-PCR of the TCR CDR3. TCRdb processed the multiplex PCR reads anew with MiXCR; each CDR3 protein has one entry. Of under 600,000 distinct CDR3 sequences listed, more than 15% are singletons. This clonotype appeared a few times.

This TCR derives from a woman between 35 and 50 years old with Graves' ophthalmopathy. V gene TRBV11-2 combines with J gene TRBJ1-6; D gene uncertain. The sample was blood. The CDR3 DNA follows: TGTGCCAGCAGCGCGCAGAGCTCCTATAATTCACCCCTCCACTTT. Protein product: CASSAQSSYNSPLHF.